The TCR beta chain under discussion was sequenced for a study of OX40 agonist ivuxolimab in advanced cancers. Generated by immunoSEQ multiplex PCR, the TCRdb table keeps only in-frame clones and is missing some. The sample has some 41,000 clones; approximately 84% are singletons. The CDR3 contains 13 residues. V lost 5 bases, J lost 4 bases, and 11 bases lay in between. In germline, CDR1 is PRHDT, CDR2 FYEKMQ (reference sequence). The source of this sequence is an adult with an advanced solid tumor such as melanoma, head and neck, liver or kidney cancer. Sequencing was performed on CD4+ or CD8+ T cells sorted from blood, taken in a trial of the OX40 agonist ivuxolimab. V gene TRBV13 combines with J gene TRBJ2-5; D possibly uses TRBD1 or TRBD2 (5 bases each). In DNA form, the CDR3 reads TGTGCCAGCAGCAAGGGACGTTTAGAGACCCAGTACTTC. Translation: CASSKGRLETQYF.